Given below is one TCR beta chain in context. Cohort placement rested on clinical history that participants reported themselves. This record belongs to a study of blood T cell repertoires in COVID-19. As for the study in general: The United States, Italy and Spain were the sources of the acute and convalescent COVID-19 samples.

Measured with immunoSEQ multiplex PCR; TCRdb has only the in-frame clones, and not every one. This repertoire shows under 250,000 clones, less than 85% found once; its top ten account for around 1.8%. Germline assignment: CDR1 SQVTM and CDR2 ANQGSEA. This CDR3 contains 14 residues. V shed 6 bases, J shed 0 bases, and the junction held 7 bases outside the gene matches. Sequencing input: PBMCs or T cells enriched from blood (not recorded which). The gene calls are TRBV29-1 and TRBJ1-1, with 7 bases that match TRBD1. This sequence originates from a man aged 55-75 years who had recovered from COVID-19. The DNA for the CDR3 is TGCAGCGTCCTGCCGGGACAGCTGAACACTGAAGCTTTCTTT. It translates to CSVLPGQLNTEAFF.